This entry concerns a single TCR beta chain. Its target is not known. CDR1 SGHTA and CDR2 FQGNSA come from the germline V gene. The CDR3 is 13 residues long. Trimming at V came to 5 bases and at J to 6 bases, leaving 4 bases not matched to a gene. These data belong to a study of cytomegalovirus exposure and HLA in healthy donors. As for the study in general: T cells numbering about 179 million yielded 117 million unique TCR beta sequences in an earlier analysis.

Regarding the study as a whole: Most of the CMV-associated TCR beta chains (in a later analysis) appeared to be HLA-restricted.

Researchers ran the PCR with 60 Vbeta and 13 Jbeta primers. Original methodology: About 12 million of the roughly 77 million unique TCR beta chains counted in a later analysis were shared. Assay: immunoSEQ multiplex PCR; the TCRdb copy retains only in-frame clones and omits some. D and trimming come from the DNA, and the V and J calls and clone size come from that table. The table lists 90,000 to 120,000 clones, 70% to 80% of them singletons. This sequence originates from a female donor in good health and CMV-seropositive. The rearrangement links TRBV7-2 to TRBJ1-2; 9 bases fit TRBD1. Sequencing used PBMCs. CDR3 sequence reads: CASSRRQGDGYTF. DNA for the CDR3: TGTGCCAGCAGCCGCCGACAGGGGGATGGCTACACCTTC.